Listed below are T cell receptor beta chains from one sample, sequenced in a study of CD8+CD57+ T cells in acquired aplastic anemia. One entry per CDR3 protein, called by TCRdb with MiXCR from the reads. The sample records about 160,000 distinct CDR3 sequences, around 48% being singletons. The sequenced material came from sorted CD4+, CD8+, or CD8+CD57+ T cells (not recorded which) from PBMCs. All receptors derive from a human donor with aplastic anemia. Both conserved end residues are part of each CDR3. The order of the fields is V gene, CDR3 length, CDR3 protein.

>TRBV7-9|14
CAGSDGTGFGEQYF
>TRBV4-3|15
CASSQEWGRNTEAFF
>TRBV6-5|14
CAGSLGQGNYGYTF
>TRBV7-2|12
CASSPATNTQYF
>TRBV3-1|15
CASSQGLSGRAEQYF
>TRBV7-2|13
CASTDTNNEELFF
>TRBV28|15
CASSRGGQGTGELFF
>TRBV12-5|16
CASGLVHSGTQETQYF
>TRBV19|14
CASSDPSSGTEAFF
>TRBV13|16
CASSLGRGGGTDTQYF
>TRBV12-3/TRBV12-4|13
CATLGFQTGELFF
>TRBV20-1|17
CSARDVQGAVFYNEQFF
>TRBV2|14
CASTIRGESYGYTF
>TRBV11-1|15
CASSSVSRSYNEQFF
>TRBV30|18
CAWSVRVSKARYTGELFF
>TRBV24-1|13
CATSDPTGDEQYF
>TRBV19|11
CASQGWTEAFF
>TRBV2|15
CASKSNSGGWETQYF
>TRBV20-1|14
CSASHRGGPGTQYF
>TRBV19|14
CASVAGGSSDEQFF
>TRBV24-1|17
CATSDQKGTASNYGYTF
>TRBV20-1|13
CSAKAGVEETQYF
>TRBV20-1|14
CSASPGGRPYEQYF
>TRBV20-1|15
CSAKQIGTGVDEQFF
>TRBV9|14
CASRIGGGNTEAFF
>TRBV15|15
CATSRAAGFTDTQYF
>TRBV7-9|11
CASPGADTQYF
>TRBV19|15
CASSRTGLSNQPQHF
>TRBV7-2|13
CASSFEYSNEQFF
>TRBV6-4|14
CASSRTEDGTEAFF
>TRBV9|13
CASSIRTGTEAFF
>TRBV3-1|15
CASSQGRGSRNTIYF
>TRBV11-1|16
CASRVRPGMDTGELFF
>TRBV20-1|11
CSATWGAGYTF
>TRBV7-6|13
CASLPGDVETQYF
>TRBV19|15
CASSMNRGPHNEQFF
>TRBV5-1|15
CASSLTGKNFHEQYF
>TRBV27|13
CASSRTGSYEQYF
>TRBV29-1|14
CSAAGQGGGYEQYF
>TRBV20-1|14
CSAVLSSGSYEQYF
>TRBV12-3/TRBV12-4|16
CASSFGSGASTDTQYF
>TRBV5-1|16
CASSFNVAGRNEKLFF
>TRBV20-1|15
CSAPLGGGWTNVLTF
>TRBV24-1|15
CATSVGPGPNQPQHF
>TRBV7-6|14
CASRAGQGADTQYF
>TRBV7-2|14
CASSSLLTNSPLHF
>TRBV27|15
CASKGGREGNQPQHF
>TRBV20-1|12
CSVAGGENEQFF
>TRBV29-1|14
CSVEQGTGGWTQYF
>TRBV9|15
CASSVGQEGTMGQYF
>TRBV20-1|13
CSANRGRNTEAFF
>TRBV11-3|15
CASSLYTGTSYEQYF
>TRBV10-3|15
CAIREGPLTGDGYTF
>TRBV15|14
CATSRFASTDTQYF